One and the same sample provided the 32 T cell receptor beta chains below, sequenced in a study of cytomegalovirus exposure and HLA in healthy donors. The PCR used 60 Vbeta and 13 Jbeta primers. Measured with immunoSEQ multiplex PCR; TCRdb has only the in-frame clones, and not every one. The table includes 100,000 to 150,000 clones, around 80% detected once. The material sequenced was PBMCs. These receptors all stem from a woman younger than 45 in good health and CMV-seronegative.

V and J are TRBV28 and TRBJ2-7; TRBD2 agrees at 12 bases. The CDR3 has 17 amino acids. J was trimmed by 3 bases and V by 5 bases; bases with no gene match: 11. Germline V gene data show CDR1 as MDHEN and CDR2 as SYDVKM. CDR3 DNA sequence: TGTGCCAGCAGTCCCGGACTAGCGGGAAGTATACTCTACGAGCAGTACTTC. Translated, it gives CASSPGLAGSILYEQYF.

The chain combines TRBV4-1 with TRBJ1-1; 7 nucleotides line up with TRBD1. This CDR3 has 15 amino acids. CDR1 and CDR2 (germline): MGHRA, YSYEKL. The V gene end was trimmed by 3 bases and the J gene end by 2 bases; junction bases not matched to a gene: 6. The DNA for the CDR3 is TGCGCCAGCAGCCACCCGGGACAGAGAAACACTGAAGCTTTCTTT. It specifies CASSHPGQRNTEAFF.

The chain has TRBV13 and TRBJ1-4; D may be TRBD1 (5 bases). The CDR3 extends over 15 amino acids. The germline gives CDR1 PRHDT, CDR2 FYEKMQ (reference sequence). Trimming removed 5 bases from V and 4 bases from J, with 14 bases in between. The CDR3 is CASSPGGGINEKLFF. The CDR3 nucleotides read TGTGCCAGCAGCCCCGGTGGGGGGATTAATGAAAAACTGTTTTTT.

The gene calls are TRBV19 and TRBJ2-3; a weak D match, TRBD1 (6 bases). Germline V CDR1 and CDR2: LNHDA, SQIVND (reference sequence). This CDR3 is 18 amino acids long. The V end lost 5 bases, the J end lost 2 bases, and 23 bases lay between the germline ends. CDR3 loop: CASSSTLSGTLSTDTQYF. The CDR3 DNA reads TGTGCCAGTAGTTCGACCCTCTCCGGGACACTATCCACAGATACGCAGTATTTT.

The genes are TRBV7-9 and TRBJ2-5; possibly TRBD1 for D (5 bases). Per germline, CDR1 SEHNR and CDR2 FQNEAQ (reference sequence). This CDR3 is built from 13 residues. The germline V and J ends were trimmed by 5 bases and 4 bases, with 11 bases remaining between them. The CDR3 is CASSQGGGETQYF. The CDR3 nucleotides read TGTGCCAGCAGCCAGGGCGGCGGAGAGACCCAGTACTTC.

This rearrangement joins TRBV5-6 to TRBJ2-7; 12 positions match TRBD2. This CDR3 contains 17 residues. V lost 3 bases, J lost 1 base, and 8 bases stayed unmatched. CDR1 is SGHDT and CDR2 is YYEEEE in the germline V gene. For the CDR3, the DNA is TGTGCCAGCAGCTCATGGACTAGCGGGGTCGTTTCCTACGAGCAGTACTTC. It yields the protein CASSSWTSGVVSYEQYF.

CDR3 nucleotide sequence: TGTGCCAGCAGTGAAGCCCGCGGTTACTACTACAATGAGCAGTTCTTC. It encodes CASSEARGYYYNEQFF. The chain carries TRBV6-1 and TRBJ2-1; D is unresolved. The germline gives CDR1 MNHNS, CDR2 SASEGT. This CDR3 has 16 residues. V was cut by 0 bases and J by 3 bases, with 12 bases left in between.

V is TRBV6-6 and J is TRBJ2-2; 9 positions agree with TRBD2. This CDR3 has 15 amino acids. The junction had 4 bases not matched to a gene; V was cut back by 6 bases and J by 2 bases. The germline V gene has CDR1 MNHNY and CDR2 SVGAGI (reference sequence). CDR3 in amino acids: CASSRLAENTGELFF. CDR3 bases: TGTGCCAGCAGCCGACTAGCGGAAAACACCGGGGAGCTGTTTTTT.

The chain employs TRBV7-2 and TRBJ1-2; 7 bases agree with TRBD1. The CDR3 has 17 residues. The V segment lost 1 base and the J segment 1 base; nucleotides outside the gene matches: 9. The germline V gene has CDR1 SGHTA and CDR2 FQGNSA. CDR3 sequence reads: CASSLGVRGTLNYGYTF. The CDR3 region has the DNA TGTGCCAGCAGCTTAGGGGTCAGGGGGACACTTAACTATGGCTACACCTTC.

This chain connects TRBV2 to TRBJ1-5; 7 positions agree with TRBD1. Trimming cost V 6 bases and J 2 bases; bases outside gene matches: 7. Germline V gene lookup returns CDR1 SNHLY and CDR2 FYNNEI. The CDR3 has 15 residues. CDR3 in amino acids: CASRRQGGGNQPQHF. CDR3 in DNA: TGTGCCAGCAGAAGACAGGGTGGGGGCAATCAGCCCCAGCATTTT.

This clone was seen a few times. This chain links TRBV19 with TRBJ1-5, with no clear D. The ends were cut back, 3 bases at V and 6 bases at J, with 15 bases in the middle. Germline V CDR1 and CDR2: LNHDA, SQIVND (reference sequence). The CDR3 sequence is 15 residues long. The CDR3 nucleotides are TGTGCCAGTAGTATGACACACCCCGCTCTTCAGCCCCAGCATTTT. Amino acids: CASSMTHPALQPQHF.

This clone came up once. The CDR3 region has the DNA TGCGCCAGCAGCCGCTCACTAGCGGACTCCTACAATGAGCAGTTCTTC. This sequence encodes CASSRSLADSYNEQFF. The chain recombines TRBV4-1 with TRBJ2-1; 8 nucleotides align to TRBD2. The J segment lost 0 bases and the V segment lost 4 bases, leaving 5 bases of the junction unmatched. Germline CDR1 reads MGHRA; CDR2 reads YSYEKL. This CDR3 is built from 16 residues.

V gene TRBV5-1 combines with J gene TRBJ2-3; 11 nucleotides line up with TRBD2. Germline V lookup: CDR1 SGHRS, CDR2 YFSETQ. J lost 0 bases, V lost 3 bases, and 3 bases had no gene match. This CDR3 is 16 amino acids long. For the CDR3, the DNA is TGCGCCAGCAGCTCGACTAGCGGGGTGAGCACAGATACGCAGTATTTT. It is translated as CASSSTSGVSTDTQYF.

Here the CDR3 DNA reads TGTGCCAGCATAGCAGCCGGGGAGTATCTCACAGATACGCAGTATTTT. Amino acid sequence: CASIAAGEYLTDTQYF. The V call is TRBV28, the J call TRBJ2-3; tentatively, D is TRBD2 (5 bases). The V end was cut by 7 bases, the J end by 2 bases, with 19 bases between. This CDR3 region has 16 residues. CDR1 is MDHEN and CDR2 is SYDVKM in the germline V gene.

This clone has a single count. The chain is built from TRBV27 and TRBJ1-3, with TRBD1 identical over 7 bases. The CDR3 covers 15 residues. Germline CDR1 is MNHEY and CDR2 is SMNVEV (reference sequence). V was pared by 6 bases and J by 1 base, with 6 bases of the junction left unmatched. The CDR3 DNA reads as TGTGCCAGCAGCTCGGAGGGGGCGTCTGGAAACACCATATATTTT. Protein product: CASSSEGASGNTIYF.

The V and J genes are TRBV6-5 and TRBJ1-5; weak D call: TRBD1 (5 bases). This CDR3 is 13 amino acids long. The V gene lost 6 bases and the J gene lost 6 bases, with 12 bases spanning the gap. Germline-derived CDR1 and CDR2 are MNHEY and SVGAGI. The CDR3 DNA reads as TGTGCCAGCAGGTCAGGGATAAGTCAGCCCCAGCATTTT. This gives the protein CASRSGISQPQHF.

The chain links TRBV29-1 to TRBJ2-5, with D perhaps TRBD2 (7 bases). From germline, CDR1 is SQVTM and CDR2 ANQGSEA. Trimming pared 7 bases from V and 5 bases from J, leaving 14 bases between. The CDR3 totals 12 residues. CDR3 coding DNA: TGCAGCGCCAACAGGGAGGGGGAGACCCAGTACTTC. Residues: CSANREGETQYF.

This clone showed up just a few times. This chain uses TRBV15 with TRBJ2-5; tentative D call: TRBD1 (5 bases). This CDR3 has 15 residues. CDR1 and CDR2 from the germline V gene are LNHNV and YYDKDF (reference sequence). V lost 1 base and J lost 5, with 14 bases in between. The CDR3 sequence: CATSRVTGTRETQYF. The CDR3 DNA sequence: TGTGCCACCAGCAGAGTAACAGGAACAAGGGAGACCCAGTACTTC.

Details on this clone: At one end, the junction sequence differs from germline, possibly due to a read error. The V and J genes are TRBV7-9 and TRBJ1-3, with D unclear. This CDR3 has 11 residues. Germline lookup yields CDR1 SEHNR and CDR2 FQNEAQ (reference sequence). The CDR3: CSSSSGNTIYF. CDR3 coding DNA: TGTTCCAGCAGTTCGGGAAACACCATATATTTT.

The J gene is TRBJ2-7, the V gene TRBV30; the match to TRBD1 covers 12 bases. This CDR3 is built from 14 residues. J lost 5 bases, V lost 4 bases, and 6 bases had no gene match. Germline V gives CDR1 GTSNPN, CDR2 SVGIG (reference sequence). CDR3 sequence: CAWNTGTGGHEQYF. The CDR3 nucleotides are TGTGCCTGGAATACCGGGACAGGGGGCCACGAGCAGTACTTC. Combining the CDR3 with reference TRBV30 and TRBJ2-7 gives the whole variable domain SQTIHQWPATLVQPVGSPLSLECTVEGTSNPNLYWYRQAAGRGLQLLFYSVGIGQISSEVPQNLSASRPQDRQFILSSKKLLLSDSGFYLCAWNTGTGGHEQYFGPGTRLTVT.

V gene TRBV10-2 combines with J gene TRBJ2-1; TRBD2 aligns across 11 bases. Looked up from germline, CDR1 is WSHSY and CDR2 is SAAADI. After removal of 3 bases from V and 10 bases from J, the junction contained 5 bases not matched to a gene. The CDR3 runs to 14 residues. The CDR3 sequence: CASSDGTSGVEQFF. The CDR3 DNA sequence: TGCGCCAGCAGTGACGGGACTAGCGGTGTCGAGCAGTTCTTC.

The rearrangement links TRBV4-3 to TRBJ1-2; unclear D gene. Trimming cost V 0 bases and J 4 bases, with 12 bases left between them. Germline assignment: CDR1 LGHNA and CDR2 YSLEER. The CDR3 spans 15 residues. Here the CDR3 reads CASSQDVASIYGYTF. CDR3 DNA sequence: TGCGCCAGCAGCCAAGATGTAGCCAGCATCTATGGCTACACCTTC.

The V call is TRBV18, the J call TRBJ2-2, with 9 bases identical to TRBD1. This CDR3 has 15 amino acids. CDR1 and CDR2 from the germline V gene are KGHSH and LQKENI. The V gene end was trimmed by 5 bases and the J gene end by 4 bases; junction bases not matched to a gene: 5. For the CDR3, the DNA is TGTGCCAGCTCAGAAAGGGACAGGGCCACCGGGGAGCTGTTTTTT. The encoded protein is CASSERDRATGELFF.

This rearrangement joins TRBV4-2 to TRBJ1-1; TRBD1 might be the D (5 bases). V dropped 4 bases and J dropped 7 bases, with 10 bases sitting between them. Per germline, CDR1 LGHNA and CDR2 YNFKEQ. The CDR3 has 12 residues. The CDR3 sequence is CASSLDGGEAFF. The CDR3 DNA follows: TGTGCCAGCAGCCTAGACGGGGGTGAAGCTTTCTTT.

This chain links TRBV5-6 with TRBJ1-5; TRBD1 matches 7 bases. The CDR3 is 16 amino acids. Trimming cost V 4 bases and J 3 bases; bases outside gene matches: 10. Germline V CDR1 and CDR2: SGHDT, YYEEEE. The CDR3 is CASSLKQGRYNQPQHF. CDR3 nucleotides: TGTGCCAGCAGCCTAAAACAGGGGCGTTACAATCAGCCCCAGCATTTT.

The chain uses TRBV5-5 and TRBJ1-1; no clear D. V gave up 4 bases and J gave up 0 bases, with 10 bases separating them. Germline V gives CDR1 SGHKS, CDR2 YYEKEE (reference sequence). This CDR3 comprises 14 residues. CDR3 protein: CASSSHTMNTEAFF. The CDR3 DNA follows: TGTGCCAGCAGCAGTCACACGATGAACACTGAAGCTTTCTTT.

This clone has more than one count but fewer than ten. The V and J genes are TRBV30 and TRBJ1-1; D is ambiguous. The CDR3 consists of 13 residues. With 1 base removed from V and 4 bases from J, the gap between germline ends came to 10 bases. The germline V gene encodes CDR1 GTSNPN and CDR2 SVGIG (reference sequence). Here the CDR3 DNA reads TGTGCCTGGAGTGCTCGTAGGAGCACTGAAGCTTTCTTT. This gives the protein CAWSARRSTEAFF.

The CDR3 protein is CASSEQGDNQPQHF. CDR3 bases: TGTGCCAGCAGTGAACAGGGGGACAATCAGCCCCAGCATTTT. The V gene is TRBV6-1, the J gene TRBJ1-5, with 7 positions matching TRBD1. J gave up 3 bases and V 2 bases, and 1 base lay outside the gene matches. CDR3 length equals 14 residues. The V gene's germline CDR1 is MNHNS and CDR2 SASEGT.

The chain is built from TRBV5-8 and TRBJ1-2; tentative D call: TRBD1 (5 bases). The CDR3 contains 14 residues. Germline CDR1 SGHTS, CDR2 YDEGEE. V gave up 0 bases and J gave up 1 base, with 7 bases separating them. In DNA form, the CDR3 reads TGTGCCAGCAGCTTGGGGGGCGGTAACTATGGCTACACCTTC. Translated, it gives CASSLGGGNYGYTF. Full variable domain (missing parts from reference TRBV5-8 and TRBJ1-2): EAGVTQSPTHLIKTRGQQATLRCSPISGHTSVYWYQQALGLGLQFLLWYDEGEERNRGNFPPRFSGRQFPNYSSELNVNALELEDSALYLCASSLGGGNYGYTFGSGTRLTVV.

As concerns this clone: Germline is not matched at one junction end, which may reflect a read error. The chain employs TRBV7-9 and TRBJ1-1; D perhaps matches TRBD1 (6 bases). Germline CDR1 and CDR2: SEHNR and FQNEAQ (reference sequence). This CDR3 is built from 13 residues. The DNA for the CDR3 is TGTTCCAGCACTGCGGGGGCGGCAACTGAAGCTTTCTTT. Translated: CSSTAGAATEAFF.

V and J are TRBV27 and TRBJ2-3; 9 bases map to TRBD2. Germline-derived CDR1 and CDR2 are MNHEY and SMNVEV (reference sequence). Trimming took 3 bases from V and 4 from J; bases not matched to a gene: 5. The CDR3 is 15 amino acids. The CDR3 DNA sequence: TGTGCCAGCAGTTTCGCGGGAGGGGGGGCAGATACGCAGTATTTT. Its translation: CASSFAGGGADTQYF.

V is TRBV7-8 and J is TRBJ1-2; TRBD1 matches at 7 bases. The CDR3 is 15 residues long. Germline CDR1 reads SGHVS; CDR2 reads FQNEAQ. V gave up 5 bases and J gave up 2 bases; unmatched junction bases: 8. The DNA of the CDR3 is TGTGCCAGCAGCGATAATGGACAGGAAAACTATGGCTACACCTTC. Encoded protein: CASSDNGQENYGYTF.